Presented here are 6 T cell receptor beta chains from one specimen sequenced in a study of T-cell reconstitution after alpha-beta-depleted transplantation in children. Construction of the TCRbeta library involved unique molecular identifiers. TCRdb re-called the PCR reads with MiXCR, one entry per CDR3 protein. Among 450,000 to 700,000 distinct CDR3 sequences listed, roughly 30% were seen once. The starting material was PBMCs, obtained before TCRalphabeta/CD19-depleted stem cell transplant. These TCRs come from a boy under two years old with Wiskott-Aldrich syndrome, due to receive a stem cell transplant.

This clonotype was recorded a few times. The chain joins TRBV10-3 to TRBJ2-2, with D perhaps TRBD2 (6 bases). V lost 4 bases to trimming and J lost 1 base, with 13 bases between them. The CDR3 sequence is 16 residues long. Per the germline V gene, CDR1 is ENHRY and CDR2 is SYGVKD. CDR3: CAISASASENTGELFF. The CDR3 DNA is TGTGCCATCAGTGCGTCGGCTAGCGAGAACACCGGGGAGCTGTTTTTT.

This sequence joins TRBV5-1 and TRBJ2-7, with 11 bases that match TRBD1. Germline V gene data show CDR1 as SGHRS and CDR2 as YFSETQ. This CDR3 region has 17 residues. V trimming: 5 bases; J trimming: 6 bases; junction bases outside the gene matches: 16. CDR3 sequence: CASSNYLSGTGGREQYF. CDR3 nucleotides: TGCGCCAGCAGTAACTATCTATCCGGGACAGGGGGTCGCGAGCAGTACTTC.

This chain joins TRBV6-1 and TRBJ2-1; 7 bases map to TRBD2. The CDR3 is 12 amino acids. The germline gives CDR1 MNHNS, CDR2 SASEGT. J gave up 4 bases and V 8 bases, and 2 bases lay outside the gene matches. DNA of the CDR3: TGTGCCAGCGGACTAGAGTACAATGAGCAGTTCTTC. Residues: CASGLEYNEQFF.

The chain recombines TRBV10-3 with TRBJ2-3; 7 bases match TRBD1. The V segment lost 10 bases and the J segment 0 bases; nucleotides outside the gene matches: 7. Looked up from germline, CDR1 is ENHRY and CDR2 is SYGVKD. This CDR3 has 14 residues. This chain's CDR3 is CATDPGQSTDTQYF. CDR3 nucleotide sequence: TGTGCCACCGACCCGGGACAGAGCACAGATACGCAGTATTTT.

This clonotype was picked up a small number of times. The chain combines TRBV29-1 with TRBJ2-3; no definite D call. CDR1 is SQVTM and CDR2 is ANQGSEA in the germline V gene. CDR3 length equals 12 residues. Trimming cost V 3 bases and J 6 bases, with 10 bases left between them. The DNA of the CDR3 is TGCAGCGTTGATCGTATCGGCGATACGCAGTATTTT. Translating it yields CSVDRIGDTQYF.

This sequence joins TRBV28 and TRBJ2-7, with 8 bases matching TRBD1. This CDR3 is 14 amino acids long. The V and J ends lost 7 bases and 3 bases, in that order; junction bases with no gene match: 8. Germline V gene data show CDR1 as MDHEN and CDR2 as SYDVKM. DNA of the CDR3: TGTGCCAGCACTTCCGGGACAGGCAGCTACGAGCAGTACTTC. It translates to CASTSGTGSYEQYF.